This TCR beta chain was obtained from a study of cytotoxic CD8 clonotypes in ibrutinib-treated CLL. The overall study: The taking of response samples occurred after a median about 12 months of treatment, with a range of 6 to 36. Study observations and caveats: In sustained-remission versus progressing patients, sampling times differed. The clonality went up when patients responded to ibrutinib and dropped back toward baseline at progression.

The CDR3 has 16 residues. The germline gives CDR1 SGHRS, CDR2 YFSETQ. V lost 2 bases to trimming and J lost 3 bases; unmatched junction nucleotides: 5. Some clones are missing from TCRdb's copy, which holds only in-frame ones; the method was immunoSEQ multiplex PCR. The table includes 20,000 to 25,000 clones, approximately 71% detected once. To note about this clone: Its antigen is unidentified.

V gene TRBV5-1 combines with J gene TRBJ2-3, with 11 bases identical to TRBD1. The sample was PBMCs, taken after 12 months of ibrutinib treatment. This TCR derives from a human donor with chronic lymphocytic leukemia. The DNA for the CDR3 is TGCGCCAGCAGCTTTCGGACAGGGGGCGCGACAGATACGCAGTATTTT. Protein sequence: CASSFRTGGATDTQYF.